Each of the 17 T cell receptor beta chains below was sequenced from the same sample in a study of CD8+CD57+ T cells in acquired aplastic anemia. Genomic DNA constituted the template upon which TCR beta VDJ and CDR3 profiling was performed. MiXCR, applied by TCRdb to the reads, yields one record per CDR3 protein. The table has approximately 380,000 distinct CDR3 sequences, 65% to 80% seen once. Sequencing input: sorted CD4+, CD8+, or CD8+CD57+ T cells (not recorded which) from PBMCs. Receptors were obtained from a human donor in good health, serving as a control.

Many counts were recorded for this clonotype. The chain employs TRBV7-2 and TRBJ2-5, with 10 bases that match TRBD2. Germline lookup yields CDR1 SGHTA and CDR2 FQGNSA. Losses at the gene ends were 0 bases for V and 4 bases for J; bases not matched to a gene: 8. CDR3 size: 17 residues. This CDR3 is CASSLAVSGGGRETQYF. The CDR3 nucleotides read TGTGCCAGCAGCTTAGCCGTAAGCGGGGGGGGTCGAGAGACCCAGTACTTC.

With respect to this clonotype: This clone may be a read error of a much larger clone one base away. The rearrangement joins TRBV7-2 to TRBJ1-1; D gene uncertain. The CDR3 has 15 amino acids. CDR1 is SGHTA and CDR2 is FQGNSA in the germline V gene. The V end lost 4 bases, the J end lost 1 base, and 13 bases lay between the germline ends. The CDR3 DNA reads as TGTGCCAGCAGCTGGGAGGGAACCCAGAACACTGAAGCTTTCTTT. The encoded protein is CASSWEGTQNTEAFF. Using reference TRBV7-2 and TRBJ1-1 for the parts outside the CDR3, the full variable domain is GAGVSQSPSNKVTEKGKDVELRCDPISGHTALYWYRQSLGQGLEFLIYFQGNSAPDKSGLPSDRFSAERTGGSVSTLTIQRTQQEDSAVYLCASSWEGTQNTEAFFGQGTRLTVV.

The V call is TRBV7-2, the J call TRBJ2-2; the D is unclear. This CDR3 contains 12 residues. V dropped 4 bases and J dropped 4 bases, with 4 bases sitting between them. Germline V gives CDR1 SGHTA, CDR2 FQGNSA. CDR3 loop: CASSSVTGELFF. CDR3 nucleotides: TGTGCCAGCAGCTCGGTCACCGGGGAGCTGTTTTTT.

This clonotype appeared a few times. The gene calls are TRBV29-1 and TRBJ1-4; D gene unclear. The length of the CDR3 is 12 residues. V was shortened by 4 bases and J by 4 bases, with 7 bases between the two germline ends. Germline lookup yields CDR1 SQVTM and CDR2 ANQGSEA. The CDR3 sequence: CSVGPYNEKLFF. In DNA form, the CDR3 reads TGCAGCGTTGGACCTTATAATGAAAAACTGTTTTTT.

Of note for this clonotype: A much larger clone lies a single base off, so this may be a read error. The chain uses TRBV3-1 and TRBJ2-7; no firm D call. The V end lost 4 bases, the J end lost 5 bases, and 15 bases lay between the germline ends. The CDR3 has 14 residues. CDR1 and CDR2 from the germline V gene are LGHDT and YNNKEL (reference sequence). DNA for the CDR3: TGTGCCAGCAGCCCAAAGGCGGTCTTGGACGAGCAGTACTTC. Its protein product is CASSPKAVLDEQYF.

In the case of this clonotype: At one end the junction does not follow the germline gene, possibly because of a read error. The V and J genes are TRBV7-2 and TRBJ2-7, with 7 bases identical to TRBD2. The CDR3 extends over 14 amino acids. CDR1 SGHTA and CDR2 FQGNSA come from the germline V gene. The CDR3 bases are TGTGCCAGCAGCGCGGGGGAGGGCACTGAAGCTTTCTATTTC. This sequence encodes CASSAGEGTEAFYF.

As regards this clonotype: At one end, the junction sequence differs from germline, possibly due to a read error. CDR3 loop: CASSSKAGQRSHFHF. In DNA, the CDR3 is TGCGCCAGCAGCTCTAAGGCGGGACAGCGCTCGCATTTTCACTTT. This chain uses TRBV7-2 with TRBJ1-6, with 7 bases that match TRBD1. The CDR3 consists of 15 residues. Germline CDR1 SGHTA, CDR2 FQGNSA.

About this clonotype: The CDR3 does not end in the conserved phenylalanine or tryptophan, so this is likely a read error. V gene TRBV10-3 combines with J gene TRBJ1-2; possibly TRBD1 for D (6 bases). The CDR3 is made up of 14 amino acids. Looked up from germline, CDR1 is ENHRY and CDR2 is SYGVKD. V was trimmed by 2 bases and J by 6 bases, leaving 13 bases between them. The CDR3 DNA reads TGTGCCATCAGTGAGCCCGACAGGACGCATGGCTACACCCTC. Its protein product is CAISEPDRTHGYTL.

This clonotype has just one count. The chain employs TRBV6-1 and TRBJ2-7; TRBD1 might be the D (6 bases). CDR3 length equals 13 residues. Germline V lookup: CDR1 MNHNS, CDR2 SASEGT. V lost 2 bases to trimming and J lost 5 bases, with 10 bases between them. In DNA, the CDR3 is TGTGCCAGCAGTGAAAACTACAGGGACGAGCAGTACTTC. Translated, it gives CASSENYRDEQYF.

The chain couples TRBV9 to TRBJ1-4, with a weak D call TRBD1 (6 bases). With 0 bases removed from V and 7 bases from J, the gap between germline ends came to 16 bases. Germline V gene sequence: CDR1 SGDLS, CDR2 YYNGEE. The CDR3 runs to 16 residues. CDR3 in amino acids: CASSVGSQGQAEKLFF. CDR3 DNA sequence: TGTGCCAGCAGCGTAGGCTCACAGGGTCAAGCTGAAAAACTGTTTTTT.

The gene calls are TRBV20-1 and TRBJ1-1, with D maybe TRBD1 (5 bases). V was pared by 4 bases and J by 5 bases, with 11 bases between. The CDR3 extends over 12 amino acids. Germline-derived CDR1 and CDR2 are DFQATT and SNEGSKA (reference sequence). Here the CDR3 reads CSANDGGTEAFF. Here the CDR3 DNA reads TGCAGTGCTAACGACGGGGGAACTGAAGCTTTCTTT.

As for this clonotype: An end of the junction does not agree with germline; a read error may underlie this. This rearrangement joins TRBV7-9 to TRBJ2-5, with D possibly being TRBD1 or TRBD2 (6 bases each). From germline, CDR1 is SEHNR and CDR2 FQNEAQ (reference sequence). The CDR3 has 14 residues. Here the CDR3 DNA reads TGTGCCAGCAGCCGCGGCAGGAGGGACACTGAAGCTTTCTTC. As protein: CASSRGRRDTEAFF. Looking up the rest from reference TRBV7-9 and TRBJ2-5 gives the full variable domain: DTGVSQNPRHKITKRGQNVTFRCDPISEHNRLYWYRQTLGQGPEFLTYFQNEAQLEKSRLLSDRFSAERPKGSFSTLEIQRTEQGDSAMYLCASSRGRRDTEAFFGPGTRLLVL.

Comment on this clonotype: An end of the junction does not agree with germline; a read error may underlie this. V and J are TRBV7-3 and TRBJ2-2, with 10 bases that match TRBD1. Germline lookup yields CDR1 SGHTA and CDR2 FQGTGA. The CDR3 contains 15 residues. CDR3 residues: CANSVRQGALGELFF. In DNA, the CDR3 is TGTGCCAACAGCGTAAGACAGGGGGCTTTGGGGGAGCTGTTTTTT.

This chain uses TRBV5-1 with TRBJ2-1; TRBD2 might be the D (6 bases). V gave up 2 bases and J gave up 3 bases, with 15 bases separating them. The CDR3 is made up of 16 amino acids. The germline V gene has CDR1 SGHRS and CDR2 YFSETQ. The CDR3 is CASSLATGGNYNEQFF. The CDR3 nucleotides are TGCGCCAGCAGCTTAGCCACGGGCGGGAACTACAATGAGCAGTTCTTC.

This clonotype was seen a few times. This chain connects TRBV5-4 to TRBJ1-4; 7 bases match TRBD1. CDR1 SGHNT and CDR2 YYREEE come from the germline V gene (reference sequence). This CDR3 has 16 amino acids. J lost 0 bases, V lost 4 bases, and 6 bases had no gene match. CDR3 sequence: CASSVGTAATNEKLFF. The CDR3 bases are TGTGCCAGCAGCGTGGGGACAGCTGCAACTAATGAAAAACTGTTTTTT.

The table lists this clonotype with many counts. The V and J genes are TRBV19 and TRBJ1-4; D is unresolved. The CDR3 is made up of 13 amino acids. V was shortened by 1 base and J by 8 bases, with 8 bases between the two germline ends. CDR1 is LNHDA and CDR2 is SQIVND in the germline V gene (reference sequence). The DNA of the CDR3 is TGTGCCAGTAGTATAGGACCGAACGAAAAACTGTTTTTT. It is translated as CASSIGPNEKLFF. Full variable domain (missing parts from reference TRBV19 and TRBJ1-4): DGGITQSPKYLFRKEGQNVTLSCEQNLNHDAMYWYRQDPGQGLRLIYYSQIVNDFQKGDIAEGYSVSREKKESFPLTVTSAQKNPTAFYLCASSIGPNEKLFFGSGTQLSVL.

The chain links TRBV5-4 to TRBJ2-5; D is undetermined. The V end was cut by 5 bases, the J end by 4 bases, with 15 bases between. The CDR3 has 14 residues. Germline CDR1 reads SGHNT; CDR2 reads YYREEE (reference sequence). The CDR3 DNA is TGTGCCAGCAGTCTCGCAGGCGTGGGAGAGACCCAGTACTTC. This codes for CASSLAGVGETQYF.